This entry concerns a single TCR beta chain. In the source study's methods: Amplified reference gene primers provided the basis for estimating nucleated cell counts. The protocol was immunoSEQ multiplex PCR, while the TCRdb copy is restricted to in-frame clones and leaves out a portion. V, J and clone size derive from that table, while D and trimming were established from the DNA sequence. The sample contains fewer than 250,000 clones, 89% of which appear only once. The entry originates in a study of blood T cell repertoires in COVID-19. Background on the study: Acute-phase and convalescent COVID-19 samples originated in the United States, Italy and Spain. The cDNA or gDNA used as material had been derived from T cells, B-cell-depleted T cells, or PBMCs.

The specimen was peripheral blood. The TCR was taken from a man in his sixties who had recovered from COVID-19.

The chain's CDR3 is CASSTGGGTDTQYF. In nucleotides, the CDR3 is TGTGCCAGTAGTACCGGGGGGGGGACAGATACGCAGTATTTT. The V call is TRBV19, the J call TRBJ2-3, with TRBD2 identical over 8 bases. Germline assignment: CDR1 LNHDA and CDR2 SQIVND (reference sequence). J was trimmed by 3 bases and V by 4 bases; bases with no gene match: 3. The CDR3 consists of 14 residues.